This T cell receptor beta chain was recorded in a study of blood T cell repertoires in COVID-19. The wider study: T cells, B-cell-depleted T cells, or PBMCs supplied cDNA or gDNA.

This CDR3 region has 12 residues. V lost 3 bases to trimming and J lost 5 bases, with 7 bases between them. Germline V gene sequence: CDR1 SGHAT, CDR2 FQNNGV. Recruitment covered 20 to 25 US areas and drew participants whose ages spanned 18 to 89 years. Cohort assignment relied on participant-reported clinical history. Under the authors' procedure: Scientists estimated how many nucleated cells there were by amplifying reference gene primers. Assay used: immunoSEQ multiplex PCR; TCRdb lists only in-frame clones, some missing. The DNA gave D and trimming, while V, J and clone size come from that table. The sample consists of about 320,000 clones, roughly 85% of them appearing once.

The chain couples TRBV11-2 to TRBJ1-1; D uncertain. The clonotype comes from a woman aged 25 to 45 who had recovered from COVID-19. Sequencing was done on a sample of PBMCs or T cells enriched from blood (not recorded which). CDR3 sequence: CASSFRVTEAFF. For the CDR3, the DNA is TGTGCCAGCAGCTTTCGGGTGACTGAAGCTTTCTTT.